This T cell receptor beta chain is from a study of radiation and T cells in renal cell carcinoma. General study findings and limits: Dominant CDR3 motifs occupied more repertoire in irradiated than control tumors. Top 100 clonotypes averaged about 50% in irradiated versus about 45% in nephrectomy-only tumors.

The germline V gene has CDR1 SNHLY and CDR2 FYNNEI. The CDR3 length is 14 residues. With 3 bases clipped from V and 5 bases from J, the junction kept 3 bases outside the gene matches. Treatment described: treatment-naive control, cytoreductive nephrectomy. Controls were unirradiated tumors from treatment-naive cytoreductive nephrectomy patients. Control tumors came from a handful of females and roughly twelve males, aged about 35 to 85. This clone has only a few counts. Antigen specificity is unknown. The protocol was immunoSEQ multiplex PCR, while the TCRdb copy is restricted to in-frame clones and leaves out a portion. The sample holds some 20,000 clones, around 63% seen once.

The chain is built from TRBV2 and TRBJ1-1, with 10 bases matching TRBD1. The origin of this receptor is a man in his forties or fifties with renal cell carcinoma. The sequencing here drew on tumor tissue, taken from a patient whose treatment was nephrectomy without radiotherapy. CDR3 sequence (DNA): TGTGCCAGCAGTGACTGGACAGGGGGGACTGAAGCTTTCTTT. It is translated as CASSDWTGGTEAFF.